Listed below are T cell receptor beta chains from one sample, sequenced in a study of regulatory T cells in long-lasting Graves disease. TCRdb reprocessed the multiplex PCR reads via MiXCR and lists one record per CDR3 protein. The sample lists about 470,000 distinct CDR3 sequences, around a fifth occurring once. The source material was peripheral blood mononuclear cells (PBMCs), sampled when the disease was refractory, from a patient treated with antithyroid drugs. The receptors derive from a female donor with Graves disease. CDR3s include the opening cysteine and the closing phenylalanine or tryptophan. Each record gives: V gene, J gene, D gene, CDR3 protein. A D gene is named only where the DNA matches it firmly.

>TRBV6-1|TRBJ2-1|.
CASSAGIIQIEQFF
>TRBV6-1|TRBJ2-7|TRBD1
CASSPRGQIIYEQYF
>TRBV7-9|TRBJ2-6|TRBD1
CASRRQGTGANVLTF
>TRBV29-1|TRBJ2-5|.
CSVQEGTETQYF
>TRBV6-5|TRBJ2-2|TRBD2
CASSYRGTSSPGELFF
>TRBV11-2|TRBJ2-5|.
CASSLTSGETQYF
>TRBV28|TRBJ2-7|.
CASSLQGVTYEQYF
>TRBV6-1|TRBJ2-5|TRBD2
CASTRTSLETQYF
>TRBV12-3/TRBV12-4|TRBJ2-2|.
CASSWNVWGNTGELFF
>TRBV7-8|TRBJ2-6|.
CASSPRRVGMGANVLTF
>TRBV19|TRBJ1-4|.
CASSTLGINEKLFF
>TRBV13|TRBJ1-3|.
CASSLRDTGNTIYF
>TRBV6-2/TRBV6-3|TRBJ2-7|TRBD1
CASSYGDRETYEQYF
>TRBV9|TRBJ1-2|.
CASSPSGPIYGYTF
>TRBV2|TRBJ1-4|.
CASRGTVLGEKLFF
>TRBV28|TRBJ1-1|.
CASRIQGTEAFF
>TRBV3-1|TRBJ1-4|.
CASSPHQTGFPPYNEKLFF
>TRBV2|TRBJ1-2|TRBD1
CASSEGFGTENYGYTF
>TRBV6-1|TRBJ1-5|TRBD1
CASRSSSGTGSNQPQHF
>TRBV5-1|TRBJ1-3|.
CASSLLASDPSGNTIYF
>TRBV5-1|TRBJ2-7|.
CASSLRRAVPWEQYF
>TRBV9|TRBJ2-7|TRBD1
CASSVEGTGSHEQYF
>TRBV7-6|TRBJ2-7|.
CASSSHLGARSYEQYF